This TCR beta chain was documented in a study of blood T cell repertoires in COVID-19. This clone was detected only once. The junction had 4 bases not matched to a gene; V was cut back by 3 bases and J by 2 bases. The CDR3 consists of 17 residues. CDR1 and CDR2 (germline): LNHDA, SQIVND (reference sequence). Per the original methods: Using reference gene primer amplification, nucleated cell counts were estimated. Profiled with immunoSEQ multiplex PCR; TCRdb holds only in-frame clones, not every one. V, J and clone size are those of that table, while D and trimming were read from the DNA. The sample yields roughly 110,000 clones, about 85% seen once.

The material sequenced was peripheral blood. The rearrangement uses TRBV19 and TRBJ2-6, with TRBD1 matching 10 bases. The TCR originated in a man aged 40-50 years with acute or convalescent COVID-19. CDR3 amino acids: CASSIRDRGTGANVLTF. In DNA, the CDR3 is TGTGCCAGTAGTATTAGGGACAGGGGTACTGGGGCCAACGTCCTGACTTTC.